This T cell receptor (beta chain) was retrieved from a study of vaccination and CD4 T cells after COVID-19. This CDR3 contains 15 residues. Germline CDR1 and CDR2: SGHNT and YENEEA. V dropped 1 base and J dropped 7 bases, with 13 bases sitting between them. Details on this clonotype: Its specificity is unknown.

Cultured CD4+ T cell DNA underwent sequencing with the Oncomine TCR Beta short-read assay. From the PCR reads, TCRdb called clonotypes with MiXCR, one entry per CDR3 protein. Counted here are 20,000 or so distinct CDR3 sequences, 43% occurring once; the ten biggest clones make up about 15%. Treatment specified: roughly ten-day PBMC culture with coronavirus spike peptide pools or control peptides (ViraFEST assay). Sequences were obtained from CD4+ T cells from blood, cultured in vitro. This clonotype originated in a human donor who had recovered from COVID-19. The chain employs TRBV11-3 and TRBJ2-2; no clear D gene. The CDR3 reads CASSLGVGLGGELFF. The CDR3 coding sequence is TGTGCCAGCAGCTTAGGTGTGGGCTTAGGCGGGGAGCTGTTTTTT.